This T cell receptor beta chain was sequenced during a study of blood T cell repertoires in COVID-19. Study background: Both acute and convalescent COVID-19 samples were obtained from the United States, Italy and Spain. Sample material is recorded as cDNA or gDNA derived from T cells, B-cell-depleted T cells, or PBMCs.

Authors' data handling: Amplifying reference gene primers gave estimates of nucleated cell counts. TCRdb keeps only in-frame clones here, not all; method: immunoSEQ multiplex PCR. V, J and clone size are taken as reported in that table, and D and trimming were inferred from the DNA itself. The table has under 150,000 clones, 81% seen once. V was pared by 11 bases and J by 7 bases, with 22 bases of the junction left unmatched. From germline, CDR1 is MDHEN and CDR2 SYDVKM. The CDR3 has 17 residues. The sequenced material came from peripheral blood. The TCR sequence derives from a man aged 50 to 59 with acute or convalescent COVID-19. The chain uses TRBV28 and TRBJ1-4; TRBD1 aligns across 7 bases. The CDR3, as DNA: TGTGCCGTCGAAAGATTACGTGTTTACAGGGGAGGTGAAAAACTGTTTTTT. It encodes CAVERLRVYRGGEKLFF.